This entry features one T cell receptor (beta chain) sequence. These data are taken from a study of control samples from healthy donors and cancer patients. Repertoires were generated with immunoSEQ multiplex PCR, while TCRdb's copy carries only in-frame clones and drops some. Here the sample spans over 150,000 clones, more than 90% being singletons. The CDR3 loop spans 15 amino acids. Sequencing was carried out using blood. The gene calls are TRBV1 and TRBJ2-7; TRBD2 reflects the table's D call only, with no check against the DNA. TRBV1 is a known pseudogene. This clonotype was sampled from a young man in good health. CDR3 region: CTSSQDWVAGGEQYF. CDR3 nucleotide sequence: TGCACCAGCAGCCAAGATTGGGTAGCGGGAGGCGAGCAGTACTTC.